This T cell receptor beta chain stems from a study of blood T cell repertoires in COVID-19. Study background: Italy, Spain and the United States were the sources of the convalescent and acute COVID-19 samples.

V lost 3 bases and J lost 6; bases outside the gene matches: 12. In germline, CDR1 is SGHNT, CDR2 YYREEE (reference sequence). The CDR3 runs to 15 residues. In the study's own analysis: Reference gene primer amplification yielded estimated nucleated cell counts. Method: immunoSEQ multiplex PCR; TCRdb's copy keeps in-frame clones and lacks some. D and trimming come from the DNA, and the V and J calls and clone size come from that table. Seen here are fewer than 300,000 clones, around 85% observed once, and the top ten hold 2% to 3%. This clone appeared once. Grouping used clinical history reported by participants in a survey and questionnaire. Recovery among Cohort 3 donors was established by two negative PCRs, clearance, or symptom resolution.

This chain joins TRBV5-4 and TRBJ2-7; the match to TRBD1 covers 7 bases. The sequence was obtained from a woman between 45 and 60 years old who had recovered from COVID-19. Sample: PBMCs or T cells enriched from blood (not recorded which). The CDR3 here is CASSSGTEIGGEQYF. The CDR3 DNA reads TGTGCCAGCAGCTCCGGGACAGAAATAGGCGGCGAGCAGTACTTC.